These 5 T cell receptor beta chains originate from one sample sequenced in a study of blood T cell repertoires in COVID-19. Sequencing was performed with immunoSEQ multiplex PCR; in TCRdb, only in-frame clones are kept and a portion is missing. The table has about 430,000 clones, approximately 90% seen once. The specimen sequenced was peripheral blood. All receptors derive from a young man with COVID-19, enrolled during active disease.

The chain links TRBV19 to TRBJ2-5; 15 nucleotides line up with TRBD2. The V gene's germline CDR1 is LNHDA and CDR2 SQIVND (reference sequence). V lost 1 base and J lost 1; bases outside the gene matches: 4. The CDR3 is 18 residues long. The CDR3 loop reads CASSIGTSGRAFQETQYF. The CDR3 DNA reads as TGTGCCAGTAGTATAGGGACTAGCGGGAGGGCTTTCCAAGAGACCCAGTACTTC.

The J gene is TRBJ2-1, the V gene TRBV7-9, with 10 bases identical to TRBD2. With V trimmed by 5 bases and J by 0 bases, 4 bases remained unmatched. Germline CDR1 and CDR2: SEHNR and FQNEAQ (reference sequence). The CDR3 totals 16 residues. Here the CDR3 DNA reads TGTGCCAGCAGCGTAGGACTAGCGGCCTCCTACAATGAGCAGTTCTTC. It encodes CASSVGLAASYNEQFF.

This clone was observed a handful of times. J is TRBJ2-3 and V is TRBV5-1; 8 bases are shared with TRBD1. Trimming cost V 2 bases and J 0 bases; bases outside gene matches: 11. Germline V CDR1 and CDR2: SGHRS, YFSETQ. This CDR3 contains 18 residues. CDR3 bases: TGCGCCAGCAGCTTCAATCGACAGGGGATTACTAGCACAGATACGCAGTATTTT. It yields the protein CASSFNRQGITSTDTQYF.

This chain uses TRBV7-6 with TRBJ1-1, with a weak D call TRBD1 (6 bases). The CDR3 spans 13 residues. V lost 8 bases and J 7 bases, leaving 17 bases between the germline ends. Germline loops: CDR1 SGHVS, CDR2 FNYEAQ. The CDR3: CASGDRGAGEAFF. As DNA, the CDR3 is TGTGCCAGCGGAGATCGGGGGGCCGGTGAAGCTTTCTTT. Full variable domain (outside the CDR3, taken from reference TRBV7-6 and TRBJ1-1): GAGVSQSPRYKVTKRGQDVALRCDPISGHVSLYWYRQALGQGPEFLTYFNYEAQQDKSGLPNDRFSAERPEGSISTLTIQRTEQRDSAMYRCASGDRGAGEAFFGQGTRLTVV.

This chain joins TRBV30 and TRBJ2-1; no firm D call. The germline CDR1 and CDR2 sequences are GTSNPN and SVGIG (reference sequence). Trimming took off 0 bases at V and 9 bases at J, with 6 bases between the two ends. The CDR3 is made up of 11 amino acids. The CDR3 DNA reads TGTGCCTGGAGTGTACGGGTTGAGCAGTTCTTC. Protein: CAWSVRVEQFF.